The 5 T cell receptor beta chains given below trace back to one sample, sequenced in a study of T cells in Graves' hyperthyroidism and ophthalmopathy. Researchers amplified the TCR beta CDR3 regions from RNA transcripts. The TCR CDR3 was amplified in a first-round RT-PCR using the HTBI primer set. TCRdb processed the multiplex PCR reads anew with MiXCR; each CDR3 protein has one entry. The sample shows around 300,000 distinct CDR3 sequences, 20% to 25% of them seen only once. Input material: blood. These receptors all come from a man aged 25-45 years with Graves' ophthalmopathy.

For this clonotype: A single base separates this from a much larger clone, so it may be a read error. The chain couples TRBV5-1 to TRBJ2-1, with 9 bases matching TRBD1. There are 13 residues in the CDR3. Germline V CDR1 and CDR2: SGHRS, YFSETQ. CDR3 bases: TGCGCCTGCAGCTACCGGGACAGGGATGAGCAGTTCTTC. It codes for CACSYRDRDEQFF.

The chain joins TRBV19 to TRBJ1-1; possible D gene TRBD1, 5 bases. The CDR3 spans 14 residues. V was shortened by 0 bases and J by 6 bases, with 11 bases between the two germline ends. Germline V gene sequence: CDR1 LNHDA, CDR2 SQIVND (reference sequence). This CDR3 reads CASSIDRGAAEAFF. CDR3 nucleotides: TGTGCCAGTAGTATAGACAGAGGGGCCGCTGAAGCTTTCTTT.

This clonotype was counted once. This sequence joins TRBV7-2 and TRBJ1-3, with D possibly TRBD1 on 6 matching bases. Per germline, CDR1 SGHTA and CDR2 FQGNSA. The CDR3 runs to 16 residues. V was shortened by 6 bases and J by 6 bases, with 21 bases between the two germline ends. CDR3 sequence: CASSPRPRDTQNTIYF. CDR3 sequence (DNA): TGTGCCAGCAGTCCTAGGCCGAGGGACACCCAAAACACCATATATTTT.

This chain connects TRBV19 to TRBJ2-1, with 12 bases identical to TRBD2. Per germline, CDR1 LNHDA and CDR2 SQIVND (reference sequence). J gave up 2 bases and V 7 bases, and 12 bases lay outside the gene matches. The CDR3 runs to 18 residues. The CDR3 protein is CASMSPGLAGPAYNEQFF. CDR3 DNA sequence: TGTGCCAGTATGAGCCCGGGACTAGCGGGCCCTGCCTACAATGAGCAGTTCTTC.

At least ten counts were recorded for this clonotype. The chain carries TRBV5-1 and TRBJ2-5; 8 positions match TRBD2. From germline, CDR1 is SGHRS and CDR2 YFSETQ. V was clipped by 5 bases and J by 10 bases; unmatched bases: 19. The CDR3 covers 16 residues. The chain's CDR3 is CASRGDSGVPQDVQYF. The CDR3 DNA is TGCGCCAGCAGAGGGGATAGCGGGGTCCCTCAGGATGTCCAGTACTTC.